The present entry profiles one T cell receptor (beta chain) with its context. One entry per CDR3 protein results from TCRdb running MiXCR on the RT-PCR reads. The repertoire holds about 88,000 distinct CDR3 sequences, with roughly 43% as singletons. The data were taken from a study of patients and donors after allogeneic stem cell transplantation. Sequences were obtained from blood, either unsorted or a sorted T cell fraction (not recorded which). This TCR derives from a human donor who was either an allogeneic HSCT recipient or a stem cell or donor lymphocyte infusion donor (not recorded which). It is not recorded whose cells these are; they may come from a transplant donor.

In DNA form, the CDR3 reads TGTGCCAGCAGTGGGGCCTCCCGGGGGCGATGGGAGACCCAGTACTTC. As protein: CASSGASRGRWETQYF. The chain employs TRBV25-1 and TRBJ2-5; TRBD1 or TRBD2 may be the D gene (6 bases each). CDR1 is MGHDK, CDR2 SYGVNS, per germline. Trimming took 4 bases from V and 5 from J, leaving 20 bases between them. The CDR3 sequence is 16 residues long.